What follows are 3 T cell receptor beta chains derived from one specimen sequenced in a study of T cells in Graves' hyperthyroidism and ophthalmopathy. RNA transcripts served as the template for amplifying TCR beta CDR3 regions. First-round RT-PCR targeting the TCR CDR3 was performed with the HTBI primer set. One entry per CDR3 protein, called by TCRdb with MiXCR from the multiplex PCR reads. The sample shows 340,000 or so distinct CDR3 sequences, roughly 18% of them seen only once. Sequenced input: blood. The receptors originated from a woman between 45 and 60 years old with Graves' hyperthyroidism.

This clonotype occurred a few times. CDR3 region: CSASLSGGTTEAFF. In nucleotides, the CDR3 is TGCAGTGCTAGCCTGTCAGGGGGAACCACTGAAGCTTTCTTT. The chain couples TRBV20-1 to TRBJ1-1, with 7 bases that match TRBD1. CDR1 is DFQATT, CDR2 SNEGSKA, per germline (reference sequence). The V and J ends lost 3 bases and 4 bases, in that order; junction bases with no gene match: 8. The CDR3 is 14 residues long.

The chain links TRBV20-1 to TRBJ1-5; a possible D gene is TRBD1 (6 bases). The CDR3 spans 15 residues. V was cut by 5 bases and J by 5 bases, with 19 bases left in between. CDR1 and CDR2 from the germline V gene are DFQATT and SNEGSKA (reference sequence). In DNA, the CDR3 is TGCAGTGCTCCCCTTAACGGACAGTTTGATCAGCCCCAGCATTTT. Protein product: CSAPLNGQFDQPQHF.

CDR3 amino acids: CASSNSGGPGNTIYF. CDR3 DNA sequence: TGTGCCAGCAGCAACTCAGGCGGGCCTGGAAACACCATATATTTT. The chain uses TRBV9 and TRBJ1-3; D unclear. The V gene lost 4 bases and the J gene lost 2 bases, with 13 bases spanning the gap. Germline CDR1 reads SGDLS; CDR2 reads YYNGEE. The CDR3 has 15 amino acids.